This TCR beta chain comes out of a study of blood T cell repertoires in COVID-19. Across the study: Acute and convalescent COVID-19 samples came from the United States, Italy and Spain. In each case, the material was cDNA or gDNA derived from T cells, B-cell-depleted T cells, or PBMCs.

This clone was picked up a small number of times. Produced via immunoSEQ multiplex PCR; TCRdb's table is partial and in-frame only. This sample carries 60,000 to 70,000 clones, approximately 86% of them seen once, and the ten largest clones take 18%. Trimming stripped 5 bases from V and 5 bases from J, with 16 bases between. This CDR3 is 13 amino acids long. Germline CDR1 reads SQVTM; CDR2 reads ANQGSEA. The source is a woman over 75 with active COVID-19. The sequencing sample was made of peripheral blood. The chain combines TRBV29-1 with TRBJ2-7; TRBD1 is a possible D gene (5 bases). The DNA for the CDR3 is TGCAGCGTTAGGCCTCCAGGGAACCACGAGCAGTACTTC. As protein: CSVRPPGNHEQYF.